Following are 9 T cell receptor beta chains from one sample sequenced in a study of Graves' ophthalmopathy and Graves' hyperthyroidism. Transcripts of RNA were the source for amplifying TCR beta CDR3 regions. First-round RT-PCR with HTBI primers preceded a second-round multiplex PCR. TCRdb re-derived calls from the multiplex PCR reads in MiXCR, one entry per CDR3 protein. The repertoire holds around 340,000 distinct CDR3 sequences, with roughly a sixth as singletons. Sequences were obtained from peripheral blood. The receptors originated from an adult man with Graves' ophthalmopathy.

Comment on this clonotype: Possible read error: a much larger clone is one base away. For the CDR3, the DNA is TGCGCCAGCAGCCAAGGCGGACTACCGAACACCGGGGAGCTGTATTTT. Its protein is CASSQGGLPNTGELYF. The chain recombines TRBV4-1 with TRBJ2-2; D might be TRBD2 (6 bases). The CDR3 covers 16 residues. The germline V gene encodes CDR1 MGHRA and CDR2 YSYEKL.

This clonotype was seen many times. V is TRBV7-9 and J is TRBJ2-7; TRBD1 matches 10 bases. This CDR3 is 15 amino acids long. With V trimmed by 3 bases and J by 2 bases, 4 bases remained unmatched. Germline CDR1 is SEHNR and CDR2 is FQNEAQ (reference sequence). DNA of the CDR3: TGTGCCAGCAGCTTTTCCGGGACAGGGGCCTACGAGCAGTACTTC. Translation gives CASSFSGTGAYEQYF.

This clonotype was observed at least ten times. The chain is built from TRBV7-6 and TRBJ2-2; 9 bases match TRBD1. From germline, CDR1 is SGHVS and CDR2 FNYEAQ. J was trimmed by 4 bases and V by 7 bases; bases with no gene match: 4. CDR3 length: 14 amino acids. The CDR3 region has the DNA TGTGCCAGCACCGACAGGGGGTCCACCGGGGAGCTGTTTTTT. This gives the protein CASTDRGSTGELFF.

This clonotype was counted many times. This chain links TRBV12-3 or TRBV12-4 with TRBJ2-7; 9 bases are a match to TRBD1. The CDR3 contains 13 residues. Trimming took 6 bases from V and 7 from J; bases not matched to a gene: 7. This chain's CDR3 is CASSQTGGQEQYF. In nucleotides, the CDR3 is TGTGCCAGCAGCCAAACAGGGGGCCAGGAGCAGTACTTC.

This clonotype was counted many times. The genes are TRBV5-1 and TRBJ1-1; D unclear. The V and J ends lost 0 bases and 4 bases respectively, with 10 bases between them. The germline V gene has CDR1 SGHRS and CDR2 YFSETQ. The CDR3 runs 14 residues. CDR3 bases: TGCGCCAGCAGCTTGGACACGCTGGCCACTGAAGCTTTCTTT. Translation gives CASSLDTLATEAFF.

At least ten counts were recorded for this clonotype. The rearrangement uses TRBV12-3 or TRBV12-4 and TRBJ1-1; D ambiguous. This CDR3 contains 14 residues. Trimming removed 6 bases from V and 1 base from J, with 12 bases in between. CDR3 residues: CASSPRKQNTEAFF. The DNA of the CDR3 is TGTGCCAGCAGCCCGAGGAAACAGAACACTGAAGCTTTCTTT.

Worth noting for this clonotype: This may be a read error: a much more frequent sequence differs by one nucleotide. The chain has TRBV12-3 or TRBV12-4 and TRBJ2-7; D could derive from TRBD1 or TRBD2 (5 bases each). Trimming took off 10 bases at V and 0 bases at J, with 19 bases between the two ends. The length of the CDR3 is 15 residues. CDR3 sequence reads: CAITLGTSSSYEQYF. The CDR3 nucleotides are TGTGCCATCACCCTGGGGACGTCGAGCTCCTACGAGCAGTACTTC.

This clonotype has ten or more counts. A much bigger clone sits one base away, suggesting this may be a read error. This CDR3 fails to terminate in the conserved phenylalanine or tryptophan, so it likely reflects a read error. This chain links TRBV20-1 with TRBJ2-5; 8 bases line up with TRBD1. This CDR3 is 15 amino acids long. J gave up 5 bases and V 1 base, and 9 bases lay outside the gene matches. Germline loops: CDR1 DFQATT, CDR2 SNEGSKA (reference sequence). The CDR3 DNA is TGCAGTGCTAGAGTACCGGGACAGGTGCCGGAGACCCAGTACCTC. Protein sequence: CSARVPGQVPETQYL.

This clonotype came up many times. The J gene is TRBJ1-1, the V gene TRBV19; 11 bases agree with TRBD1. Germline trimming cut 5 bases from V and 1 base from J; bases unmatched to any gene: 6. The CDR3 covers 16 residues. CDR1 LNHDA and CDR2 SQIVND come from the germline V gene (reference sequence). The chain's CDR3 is CASSSDRGLGNTEAFF. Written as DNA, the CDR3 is TGTGCCAGTAGTTCGGACAGGGGGCTGGGGAACACTGAAGCTTTCTTT.